The 8 T cell receptor beta chains in this list originate from one sample, sequenced in a study of cytomegalovirus exposure and HLA in healthy donors. With 60 Vbeta and 13 Jbeta primers, the PCR was carried out. Clones were read by immunoSEQ multiplex PCR, and TCRdb kept only the in-frame ones, dropping some. The sample includes 200,000 to 250,000 clones, around four fifths of them seen just once. The sequencing sample was made of PBMCs. These TCRs come from a woman in her 40s in good health and CMV-seronegative.

The chain carries TRBV18 and TRBJ1-1; D gene uncertain. V lost 9 bases, J lost 0 bases, and 8 bases lay in between. The CDR3 sequence is 12 residues long. Germline-derived CDR1 and CDR2 are KGHSH and LQKENI. CDR3 residues: CARRGMNTEAFF. In nucleotides, the CDR3 is TGTGCCAGGAGAGGGATGAACACTGAAGCTTTCTTT.

CDR3 in DNA: TGTGCCTGGAGTGTAATGGGCAGGGATTCACCCCTCCACTTT. It specifies CAWSVMGRDSPLHF. The rearrangement uses TRBV30 and TRBJ1-6; possibly TRBD1 for D (5 bases). The ends were cut back, 0 bases at V and 8 bases at J, with 11 bases in the middle. Germline V gene data show CDR1 as GTSNPN and CDR2 as SVGIG (reference sequence). The CDR3 totals 14 residues.

J is TRBJ1-5 and V is TRBV28; D is possibly TRBD1 (6 bases). V shed 4 bases and J shed 6 bases, with 10 bases lying between them. The CDR3 is 13 amino acids. Germline CDR1 MDHEN, CDR2 SYDVKM. CDR3 amino acids: CASSSGVVQPQHF. DNA for the CDR3: TGTGCCAGCAGTTCAGGGGTAGTTCAGCCCCAGCATTTT.

The V call is TRBV20-1, the J call TRBJ1-2, with D possibly being TRBD1 (6 bases). The CDR3 extends over 11 amino acids. Germline V gives CDR1 DFQATT, CDR2 SNEGSKA (reference sequence). Trimming cost V 6 bases and J 5 bases, with 10 bases left between them. This CDR3 is CSALTGYGYTF. The CDR3 bases are TGCAGTGCCCTCACAGGGTATGGCTACACCTTC.

This clone came up once. V usage is TRBV23-1 and J usage is TRBJ2-3; D is perhaps TRBD2 (6 bases). TRBV23-1 has ORF status, its function being uncertain. This CDR3 has 17 amino acids. Trimming stripped 2 bases from V and 3 bases from J, with 18 bases between. The CDR3 DNA reads TGCGCCAGCAGTCAAGCCCGGGACTTCAAAGGGACAGATACGCAGTATTTT. The encoded protein is CASSQARDFKGTDTQYF.

The chain is built from TRBV15 and TRBJ2-1, with D possibly being TRBD2 (5 bases). In germline, CDR1 is LNHNV, CDR2 YYDKDF (reference sequence). V gave up 0 bases and J gave up 4 bases, with 13 bases separating them. This CDR3 is built from 16 residues. DNA of the CDR3: TGTGCCACCAGCAGAGATGGAGGCACTGGGTACAATGAGCAGTTCTTC. Its translation: CATSRDGGTGYNEQFF.

In this sample, this clone turned up once. This chain connects TRBV4-1 to TRBJ2-3, with 7 bases that match TRBD1. CDR3 size: 14 residues. After removal of 0 bases from V and 6 bases from J, the junction contained 3 bases not matched to a gene. Germline V lookup: CDR1 MGHRA, CDR2 YSYEKL. The CDR3 DNA is TGCGCCAGCAGCCAAGAACAGGGGCTGGATACGCAGTATTTT. Encoded protein: CASSQEQGLDTQYF.

The chain links TRBV15 to TRBJ1-1, with TRBD1 matching over 7 bases. Germline V gene data show CDR1 as LNHNV and CDR2 as YYDKDF (reference sequence). CDR3 size: 15 residues. The V and J ends lost 3 bases and 0 bases, in that order; junction bases with no gene match: 4. The CDR3 DNA sequence: TGTGCCACCAGCAGTTTGGACAGGCTGAACACTGAAGCTTTCTTT. It encodes CATSSLDRLNTEAFF.